One sample yielded the 13 T cell receptor beta chains listed below, sequenced in a study of beta chain features in type 1 diabetes. General study results and limits: Among patients with Type 1 diabetes, TCRB CDR3s were moderately but significantly shorter in every one of the four CD4+ subsets.

These receptors are not linked to any known antigen. As every portion of the isolated RNA was reverse transcribed, the sequencing read expressed TCRB transcripts. The protocol was immunoSEQ multiplex PCR, while the TCRdb copy is restricted to in-frame clones and leaves out a portion. Of around 600,000 clones in the sample, 9.5% to 15% were seen once. The source material was naive CD4+ T cells from blood. These TCRs come from a man aged 25 to 40 with type 1 diabetes.

The CDR3 coding sequence is TGTGCCAGCAGTGAATATAAGGTTACGAACACCGGGGAGCTGTTTTTT. Protein sequence: CASSEYKVTNTGELFF. V gene TRBV25-1 combines with J gene TRBJ2-2; D is unresolved. CDR1 and CDR2 from the germline V gene are MGHDK and SYGVNS. The CDR3 extends over 16 amino acids. V lost 0 bases, J lost 0 bases, and 8 bases lay in between.

The rearrangement links TRBV7-7 to TRBJ2-3; 9 bases agree with TRBD1. The trim removed 5 bases at V and 4 bases at J, leaving 10 bases unmatched. Germline V gene lookup returns CDR1 SSHAT and CDR2 FNYEAQ (reference sequence). This CDR3 region has 16 residues. The CDR3 DNA follows: TGTGCCAGCAGCCCGTGGACAGGGGATATGGCAGATACGCAGTATTTT. The encoded protein is CASSPWTGDMADTQYF.

The chain couples TRBV9 to TRBJ2-5; 13 bases line up with TRBD2. The CDR3 is 16 amino acids. V shed 2 bases and J 4 bases; nucleotides not matched to a gene: 5. The germline V gene has CDR1 SGDLS and CDR2 YYNGEE. Here the CDR3 DNA reads TGTGCCAGCAGCGTTGGGACTAGCGGGGTGACAGAGACCCAGTACTTC. It yields the protein CASSVGTSGVTETQYF.

This clone was found a few times. The V and J genes are TRBV5-4 and TRBJ2-7; TRBD1 agrees at 9 bases. V was clipped by 4 bases and J by 1 base; unmatched bases: 6. This CDR3 has 15 residues. Looked up from germline, CDR1 is SGHNT and CDR2 is YYREEE (reference sequence). Written as DNA, the CDR3 is TGTGCCAGCAGCGAGGACAGGGGCCCATCCTACGAGCAGTACTTC. It is translated as CASSEDRGPSYEQYF. The variable domain in full, with the rest retrieved from reference TRBV5-4 and TRBJ2-7, is ETGVTQSPTHLIKTRGQQVTLRCSSQSGHNTVSWYQQALGQGPQFIFQYYREEENGRGNFPPRFSGLQFPNYSSELNVNALELDDSALYLCASSEDRGPSYEQYFGPGTRLTVT.

The rearrangement uses TRBV4-3 and TRBJ2-3, with D perhaps matching TRBD2 (6 bases). Germline assignment: CDR1 LGHNA and CDR2 YSLEER. This CDR3 region has 16 residues. V was trimmed by 4 bases and J by 1 base, leaving 15 bases between them. The CDR3 here is CASSPHLAVRTDTQYF. The CDR3 DNA reads as TGCGCCAGCAGCCCCCATTTAGCGGTCCGCACAGATACGCAGTATTTT.

This chain uses TRBV5-4 with TRBJ2-1, with D unclear. Germline values: CDR1 SGHNT, CDR2 YYREEE (reference sequence). The V gene lost 0 bases and the J gene lost 2 bases, with 9 bases spanning the gap. The CDR3 spans 15 residues. CDR3 protein: CASSLDVDTYNEQFF. For the CDR3, the DNA is TGTGCCAGCAGCTTGGATGTCGATACCTACAATGAGCAGTTCTTC.

This chain links TRBV30 with TRBJ2-7; no firm D call. Germline assignment: CDR1 GTSNPN and CDR2 SVGIG (reference sequence). The germline V and J ends were trimmed by 7 bases and 6 bases, with 13 bases remaining between them. This CDR3 has 11 amino acids. CDR3 sequence: CASARASEQYF. DNA for the CDR3: TGTGCCTCTGCAAGAGCTAGCGAGCAGTACTTC.

The CDR3 nucleotides read TGTGCCAGCAGCTTAGGACAGGGACTCTACGAGCAGTACTTC. This codes for CASSLGQGLYEQYF. The chain recombines TRBV7-2 with TRBJ2-7; perhaps TRBD1 as D (7 bases). The V gene's germline CDR1 is SGHTA and CDR2 FQGNSA. This CDR3 has 14 amino acids. With 1 base removed from V and 3 bases from J, the gap between germline ends came to 10 bases.

This clone was picked up a small number of times. The chain is built from TRBV2 and TRBJ1-6; D gene uncertain. The V gene's germline CDR1 is SNHLY and CDR2 FYNNEI. This CDR3 region has 12 residues. V was cut by 3 bases and J by 10 bases, with 7 bases left in between. CDR3 sequence (DNA): TGTGCCAGCAGTGATTTTGGCTCACCCCTCCACTTT. It translates to CASSDFGSPLHF.

This chain uses TRBV2 with TRBJ2-2; D is uncertain. The germline V and J ends were trimmed by 6 bases and 1 base, with 6 bases remaining between them. Germline V gene lookup returns CDR1 SNHLY and CDR2 FYNNEI. This CDR3 is 13 amino acids long. The CDR3 DNA reads TGTGCCAGCAGATGGGGGAACACCGGGGAGCTGTTTTTT. Translation gives CASRWGNTGELFF. The complete variable domain, with remaining parts taken from reference TRBV2 and TRBJ2-2, reads EPEVTQTPSHQVTQMGQEVILRCVPISNHLYFYWYRQILGQKVEFLVSFYNNEISEKSEIFDDQFSVERPDGSNFTLKIRSTKLEDSAMYFCASRWGNTGELFFGEGSRLTVL.

A few counts support this clone. The J gene is TRBJ2-3, the V gene TRBV6-5, with D unresolved. The ends were cut back, 6 bases at V and 3 bases at J, with 7 bases in the middle. Germline-derived CDR1 and CDR2 are MNHEY and SVGAGI. The CDR3 has 12 residues. CDR3 amino acids: CASRTLTDTQYF. The CDR3 nucleotides are TGTGCCAGCAGGACATTAACAGATACGCAGTATTTT.

This CDR3 is CSGQGGPLGYGYTF. The CDR3 DNA reads as TGCAGCGGTCAGGGTGGGCCCTTGGGGTATGGCTACACCTTC. The rearrangement links TRBV29-1 to TRBJ1-2, with D possibly being TRBD1 (5 bases). The CDR3 is made up of 14 amino acids. In germline, CDR1 is SQVTM, CDR2 ANQGSEA. V gave up 7 bases and J gave up 5 bases, with 20 bases separating them.

The sample holds a few counts of this clone. The genes are TRBV4-1 and TRBJ2-5, with D unresolved. The CDR3 is 16 residues long. Per germline, CDR1 MGHRA and CDR2 YSYEKL. The V gene lost 0 bases and the J gene lost 2 bases, with 13 bases spanning the gap. The CDR3 DNA reads TGCGCCAGCAGCCAAGAAGGAGCCCTGGGGCAAGAGACCCAGTACTTC. It is translated as CASSQEGALGQETQYF.